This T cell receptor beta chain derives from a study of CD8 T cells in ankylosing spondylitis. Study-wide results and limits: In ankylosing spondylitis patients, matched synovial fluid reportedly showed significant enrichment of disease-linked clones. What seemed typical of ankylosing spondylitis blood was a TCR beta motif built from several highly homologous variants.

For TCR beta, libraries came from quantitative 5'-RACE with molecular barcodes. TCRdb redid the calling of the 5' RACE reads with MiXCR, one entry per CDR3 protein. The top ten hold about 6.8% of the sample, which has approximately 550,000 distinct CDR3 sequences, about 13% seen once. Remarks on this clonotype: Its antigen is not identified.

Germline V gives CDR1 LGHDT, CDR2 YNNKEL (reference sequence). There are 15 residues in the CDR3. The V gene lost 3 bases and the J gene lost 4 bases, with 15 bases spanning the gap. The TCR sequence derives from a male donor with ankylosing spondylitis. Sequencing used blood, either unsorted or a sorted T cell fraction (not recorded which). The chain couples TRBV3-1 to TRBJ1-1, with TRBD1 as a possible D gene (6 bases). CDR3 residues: CASSQPQGRGTEAFF. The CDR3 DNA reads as TGTGCCAGCAGCCAGCCACAGGGAAGAGGCACTGAAGCTTTCTTT.